The 15 T cell receptor beta chains in this list originate from one sample, sequenced in a study of blood T cells in healthy people across ages. A second about 7 to 11 cycle PCR used barcoded and J-beta primers. TCRdb independently ran MiXCR on the 5' RACE reads; one entry per CDR3 protein. Of roughly 900,000 distinct CDR3 sequences in the sample, about 44% are singletons; the top ten hold around an eighth. The specimen sequenced was blood. The receptors shown here come from a man under 40 in good health.

A few counts support this clonotype. The chain carries TRBV6-1 and TRBJ2-4; 7 bases agree with TRBD1. Germline assignment: CDR1 MNHNS and CDR2 SASEGT. The CDR3 consists of 16 residues. With 4 bases clipped from V and 2 bases from J, the junction kept 8 bases outside the gene matches. CDR3 nucleotide sequence: TGTGCCAGCAGTGTGGACAGGTTGTTGACCAAAAACATTCAGTACTTC. This gives the protein CASSVDRLLTKNIQYF.

The chain employs TRBV28 and TRBJ2-1, with 10 nucleotides matching TRBD2. V lost 4 bases to trimming and J lost 8 bases; unmatched junction nucleotides: 8. The germline V gene has CDR1 MDHEN and CDR2 SYDVKM. The CDR3 is 15 residues long. The CDR3, as DNA: TGTGCCAGCAGTTGCCCCAAGCGGGGGGGCCATGAGCAGTTCTTC. It encodes CASSCPKRGGHEQFF.

The table lists this clonotype with a few counts. The chain joins TRBV3-1 to TRBJ2-1; D unresolved. Germline CDR1 reads LGHDT; CDR2 reads YNNKEL (reference sequence). The CDR3 is 13 residues long. V was trimmed by 2 bases and J by 7 bases, leaving 9 bases between them. The CDR3 region is CASSQFVGNEQFF. The CDR3 region has the DNA TGTGCCAGCAGCCAATTTGTCGGAAATGAGCAGTTCTTC.

J is TRBJ1-2 and V is TRBV12-3 or TRBV12-4; D gene uncertain. The CDR3 has 15 amino acids. Trimming left V 4 bases short and J 3 bases short, with 15 bases between. CDR3 amino acids: CASSSDPGTHYGYTF. CDR3 DNA: TGTGCCAGCAGTTCCGACCCGGGCACCCACTATGGCTACACCTTC.

The CDR3 DNA reads TGCAGCGTTGCGGGGCGATTGAAAGAGACCCAGTACTTC. The encoded protein is CSVAGRLKETQYF. The chain has TRBV29-1 and TRBJ2-5; D could derive from TRBD1 or TRBD2 (5 bases each). Germline loops: CDR1 SQVTM, CDR2 ANQGSEA. V lost 4 bases to trimming and J lost 3 bases, with 12 bases between them. The CDR3 has 13 residues. Combining the CDR3 with reference TRBV29-1 and TRBJ2-5 gives the whole variable domain SAVISQKPSRDICQRGTSLTIQCQVDSQVTMMFWYRQQPGQSLTLIATANQGSEATYESGFVIDKFPISRPNLTFSTLTVSNMSPEDSSIYLCSVAGRLKETQYFGPGTRLLVL.

The genes are TRBV6-5 and TRBJ2-1; TRBD2 aligns across 13 bases. V lost 6 bases to trimming and J lost 5 bases; unmatched junction nucleotides: 1. This CDR3 is 14 amino acids long. The germline gives CDR1 MNHEY, CDR2 SVGAGI. The CDR3 DNA reads TGTGCCAGCAGAGGGACTAGCGGGGACAATGAGCAGTTCTTC. Protein sequence: CASRGTSGDNEQFF.

The chain combines TRBV5-1 with TRBJ1-2; TRBD1 might be the D (5 bases). The germline V and J ends were trimmed by 4 bases and 7 bases, with 11 bases remaining between them. The germline V gene has CDR1 SGHRS and CDR2 YFSETQ. The length of the CDR3 is 12 residues. The CDR3 loop reads CASSPDRFGYTF. The CDR3 DNA reads as TGCGCCAGCAGCCCAGACAGATTTGGCTACACCTTC.

On this clonotype itself: Germline is not matched at one junction end, which may reflect a read error. This chain links TRBV6-1 with TRBJ1-2, with no clear D. CDR3 length: 13 residues. Germline-derived CDR1 and CDR2 are MNHNS and SASEGT. CDR3 region: CVSRNGGSYGYTF. CDR3 in DNA: TGTGTCAGCAGGAACGGAGGGTCCTATGGCTACACCTTC.

This chain uses TRBV28 with TRBJ2-5; no firm D call. The germline CDR1 and CDR2 sequences are MDHEN and SYDVKM. Deletions cut 6 bases from V and 1 base from J, with 12 bases between. The CDR3 runs to 14 residues. CDR3 sequence: CASRAQSSQETQYF. The CDR3 nucleotides read TGTGCCAGCAGAGCCCAGTCGAGCCAAGAGACCCAGTACTTC.

The chain links TRBV10-3 to TRBJ2-5, with TRBD2 matching over 8 bases. The CDR3 contains 16 residues. The V gene end was trimmed by 3 bases and the J gene end by 3 bases; junction bases not matched to a gene: 9. Germline V lookup: CDR1 ENHRY, CDR2 SYGVKD. Here the CDR3 DNA reads TGTGCCATCAGTGATATAAAAGCGGGGGTAAAAGAGACCCAGTACTTC. Protein product: CAISDIKAGVKETQYF.

The V gene is TRBV19, the J gene TRBJ2-1; D possibly corresponds to TRBD2 (6 bases). There are 16 residues in the CDR3. V lost 9 bases and J lost 3, with 21 bases in between. Germline V gene data show CDR1 as LNHDA and CDR2 as SQIVND (reference sequence). The CDR3 region has the DNA TGTGCCAGCCAAAGAGGCGGGGAGGATTACTACAATGAGCAGTTCTTC. Protein: CASQRGGEDYYNEQFF.

Here the CDR3 DNA reads TGTGCCAGCAGCCAAGCACAGGCATCCTACAATGAGCAGTTCTTC. This codes for CASSQAQASYNEQFF. The chain employs TRBV3-1 and TRBJ2-1; D might be TRBD1 (5 bases). V was clipped by 1 base and J by 1 base, with 8 bases between them. The CDR3 has 15 amino acids. Germline CDR1 reads LGHDT; CDR2 reads YNNKEL (reference sequence).

The rearrangement uses TRBV5-6 and TRBJ2-3; TRBD2 might be the D (6 bases). Looked up from germline, CDR1 is SGHDT and CDR2 is YYEEEE. The CDR3 spans 16 residues. Trimming shortened V by 4 bases and J by 2 bases, and 17 bases separated the two germline ends. For the CDR3, the DNA is TGTGCCAGCAGCATCTCCGGGACTTTGCACACAGATACGCAGTATTTT. It codes for CASSISGTLHTDTQYF.

The chain recombines TRBV29-1 with TRBJ1-1; 8 nucleotides match TRBD1. There are 13 residues in the CDR3. From germline, CDR1 is SQVTM and CDR2 ANQGSEA. Unmatched junction bases numbered 6, after V lost 6 bases and J lost 3 bases. Written as DNA, the CDR3 is TGCAGCGTGTGGGGCAGGGGGCACACTGAAGCTTTCTTT. Translation gives CSVWGRGHTEAFF.

This chain uses TRBV29-1 with TRBJ2-5; 8 bases are a match to TRBD1. The DNA end is a closer match to TRBJ2-7, so the J assignment may be wrong. CDR3 length equals 12 residues. The germline gives CDR1 SQVTM, CDR2 ANQGSEA. The CDR3 spells CSVTGQGDEQYF. The CDR3 bases are TGCAGCGTTACAGGACAGGGCGACGAGCAGTACTTC.